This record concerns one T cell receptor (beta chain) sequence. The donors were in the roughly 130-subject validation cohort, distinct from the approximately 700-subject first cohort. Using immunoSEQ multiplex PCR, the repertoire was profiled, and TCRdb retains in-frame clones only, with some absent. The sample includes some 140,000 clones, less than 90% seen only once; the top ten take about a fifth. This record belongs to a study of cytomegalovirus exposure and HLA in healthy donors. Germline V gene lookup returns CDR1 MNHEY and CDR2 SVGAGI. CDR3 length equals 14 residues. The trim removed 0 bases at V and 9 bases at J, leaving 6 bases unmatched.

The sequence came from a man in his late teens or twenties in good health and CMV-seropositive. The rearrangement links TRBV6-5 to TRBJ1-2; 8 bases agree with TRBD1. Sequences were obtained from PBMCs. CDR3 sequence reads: CASSYSPRGPSYTF. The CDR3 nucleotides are TGTGCCAGCAGTTACTCCCCCAGGGGGCCTAGCTACACCTTC.